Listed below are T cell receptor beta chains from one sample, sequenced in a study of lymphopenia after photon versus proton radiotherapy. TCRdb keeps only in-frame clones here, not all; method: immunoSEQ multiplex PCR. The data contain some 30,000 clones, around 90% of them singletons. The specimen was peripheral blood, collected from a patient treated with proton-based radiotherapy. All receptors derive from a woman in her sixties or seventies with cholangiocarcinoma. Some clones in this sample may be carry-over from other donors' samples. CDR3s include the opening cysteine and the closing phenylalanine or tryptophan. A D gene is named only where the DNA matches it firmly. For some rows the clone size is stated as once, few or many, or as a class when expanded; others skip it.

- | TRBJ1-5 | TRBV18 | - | CASSPGGDNQPQHF | TGTGCCAGCTCACCAGGGGGTGATAATCAGCCCCAGCATTTT
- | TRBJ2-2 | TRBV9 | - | CASSVGSGELFF | TGTGCCAGCAGCGTAGGGAGCGGGGAGCTGTTTTTT
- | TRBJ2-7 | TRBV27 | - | CASSSIDFPRPREQYF | TGTGCCAGCAGTTCGATCGACTTCCCGAGACCGCGCGAGCAGTACTTC
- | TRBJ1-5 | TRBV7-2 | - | CASSLDIAPGHLFQPQHF | TGTGCCAGCAGCTTAGACATAGCCCCGGGACACCTTTTTCAGCCCCAGCATTTT
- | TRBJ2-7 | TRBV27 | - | CASSPGTGTISYEQYF | TGTGCCAGCAGTCCCGGCACAGGGACGATCTCCTACGAGCAGTACTTC
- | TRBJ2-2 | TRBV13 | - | CASNRDATTGELFF | TGTGCCAGCAACCGGGACGCCACCACCGGGGAGCTGTTTTTT
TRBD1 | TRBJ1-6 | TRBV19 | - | CASSISRGLYGSPLHF | TGTGCCAGTAGTATCTCCAGGGGGCTGTACGGTTCACCCCTCCACTTT
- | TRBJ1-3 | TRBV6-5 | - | CASSYSRGSSGNTIYF | TGTGCCAGCAGTTACTCGAGGGGGAGCTCTGGAAACACCATATATTTT
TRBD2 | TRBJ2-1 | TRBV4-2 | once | CASSPLSGGAGNEQFF | TGTGCCAGCAGCCCACTAAGCGGGGGGGCCGGCAATGAGCAGTTCTTC
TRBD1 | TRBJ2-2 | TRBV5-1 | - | CASSFRGWTGELFF | TGCGCCAGCAGCTTCAGGGGGTGGACCGGGGAGCTGTTTTTT
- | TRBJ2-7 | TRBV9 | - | CASSARSGTTTYEQYF | TGTGCCAGCAGCGCCCGCTCCGGGACGACCACCTACGAGCAGTACTTC
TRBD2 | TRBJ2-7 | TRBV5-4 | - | CASSGRTSGSIPVEQYF | TGTGCCAGCAGCGGGAGGACTAGCGGGAGTATCCCAGTCGAGCAGTACTTC
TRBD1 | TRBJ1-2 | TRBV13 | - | CASSLVSGGVDGYTF | TGTGCCAGCAGCTTAGTCTCAGGGGGAGTGGATGGCTACACCTTC
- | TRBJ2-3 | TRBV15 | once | CATSRDRGRSSTDTQYF | TGTGCCACCAGCAGAGATCGGGGACGATCTAGCACAGATACGCAGTATTTT
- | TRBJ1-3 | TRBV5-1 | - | CASSSTPGNTIYF | TGCGCCAGCAGCTCCACACCCGGAAACACCATATATTTT
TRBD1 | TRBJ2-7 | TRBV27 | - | CASSSDRASYEQYF | TGTGCCAGCAGTTCCGACAGGGCGTCCTACGAGCAGTACTTC
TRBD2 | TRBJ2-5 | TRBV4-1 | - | CASSYASGRAMETQYF | TGCGCCAGCAGCTACGCTAGCGGGAGGGCCATGGAGACCCAGTACTTC
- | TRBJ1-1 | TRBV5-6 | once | CASSQDRSYTEAFF | TGTGCCAGCAGTCAGGACAGATCATACACTGAAGCTTTCTTT
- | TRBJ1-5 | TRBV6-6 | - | CASNPSPGQPQHF | TGTGCCAGCAACCCCAGCCCGGGTCAGCCCCAGCATTTT
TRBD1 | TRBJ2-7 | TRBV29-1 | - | CSVGGTGHHEQYF | TGCAGCGTTGGGGGGACAGGGCATCACGAGCAGTACTTC
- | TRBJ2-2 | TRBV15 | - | CATSRDLTGELFF | TGTGCCACCAGCAGAGACCTCACCGGGGAGCTGTTTTTT
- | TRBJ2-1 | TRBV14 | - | CASSLGTPSYNEQFF | TGTGCCAGCAGCCTGGGGACTCCTTCCTACAATGAGCAGTTCTTC
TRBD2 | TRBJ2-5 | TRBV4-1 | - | CASSQGLAGAETQYF | TGCGCCAGCAGCCAAGGGTTGGCGGGAGCAGAGACCCAGTACTTC
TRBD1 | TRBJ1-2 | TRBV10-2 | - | CASSGGTGGNYGYTF | TGCGCCAGCAGTGGGGGGACAGGGGGGAACTATGGCTACACCTTC
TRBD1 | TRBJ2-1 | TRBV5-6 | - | CASSLRGPYNEQFF | TGTGCCAGCAGCCTCAGGGGGCCTTACAATGAGCAGTTCTTC
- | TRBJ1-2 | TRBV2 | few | CASRRTAYGYTF | TGTGCCAGCAGGAGGACAGCTTATGGCTACACCTTC
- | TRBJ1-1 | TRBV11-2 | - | CASSLVGNAEAFF | TGTGCCAGCAGCTTAGTTGGAAACGCTGAAGCTTTCTTT
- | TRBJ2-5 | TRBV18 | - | CASSPRPEETQYF | TGTGCCAGCTCACCGAGGCCAGAAGAGACCCAGTACTTC
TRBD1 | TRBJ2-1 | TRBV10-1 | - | CASSERQGAHEQFF | TGCGCCAGCAGTGAGCGGCAGGGGGCACATGAGCAGTTCTTC
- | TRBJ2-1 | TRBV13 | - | CASSSRWLQSSYNEQFF | TGTGCCAGCAGCTCACGTTGGCTACAGAGCTCCTACAATGAGCAGTTCTTC
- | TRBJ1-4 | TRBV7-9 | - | CASSLEGGLELFF | TGTGCCAGCAGCTTAGAAGGGGGTTTAGAACTGTTTTTT
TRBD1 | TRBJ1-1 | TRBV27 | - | CASSGQTGSTEAFF | TGTGCCAGCAGTGGACAGACAGGGAGTACTGAAGCTTTCTTT
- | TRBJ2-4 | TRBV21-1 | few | CASIKWGSYIQYF | TGTGCCAGCATCAAGTGGGGTTCGTACATTCAGTACTTC
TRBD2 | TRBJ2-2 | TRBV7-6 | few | CASSSTSGGTGELFF | TGTGCCAGCAGCTCGACTAGCGGGGGAACCGGGGAGCTGTTTTTT
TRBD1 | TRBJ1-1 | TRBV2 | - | CASRPRGRDTEAFF | TGTGCCAGCAGACCCAGGGGGCGCGACACTGAAGCTTTCTTT
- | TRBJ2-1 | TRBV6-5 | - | CASSSPGASDEQFF | TGTGCCAGCAGCAGCCCCGGCGCTAGCGATGAGCAGTTCTTC
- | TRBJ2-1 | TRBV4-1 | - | CASSSRRVRGFNEQFF | TGCGCCAGCAGCTCACGACGGGTAAGGGGGTTCAATGAGCAGTTCTTC
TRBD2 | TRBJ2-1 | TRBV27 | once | CASSLRTSGRSEQFF | TGTGCCAGCAGTCTCAGGACTAGCGGGAGGTCTGAGCAGTTCTTC
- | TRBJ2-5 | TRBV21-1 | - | CANQPRETQYF | TGTGCCAATCAACCGAGGGAGACCCAGTACTTC
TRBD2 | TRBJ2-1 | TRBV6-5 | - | CASSYAGGNEQFF | TGTGCCAGCAGTTACGCGGGGGGTAATGAGCAGTTCTTC
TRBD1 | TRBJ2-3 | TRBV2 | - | CASSAPGQGSDTQYF | TGTGCCAGCAGCGCTCCGGGACAGGGGTCAGATACGCAGTATTTT
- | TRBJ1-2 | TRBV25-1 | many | CASSETGFYGYTF | TGTGCCAGCAGTGAAACAGGGTTTTATGGCTACACCTTC
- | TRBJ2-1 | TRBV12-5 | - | CASGLGPVPPFF | TGTGCTAGTGGTTTGGGCCCAGTACCCCCGTTCTTC
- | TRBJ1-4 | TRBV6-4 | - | CASVGGPPEEKLFF | TGTGCCAGCGTGGGGGGGCCCCCAGAGGAAAAACTGTTTTTT
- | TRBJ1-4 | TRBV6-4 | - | CASNQRGSGYKEKLFF | TGTGCCAGCAACCAACGGGGCAGCGGATACAAGGAAAAACTGTTTTTT
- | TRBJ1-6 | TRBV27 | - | CASSFRRRISYNSPLHF | TGTGCCAGCAGTTTCCGACGGCGGATCTCCTATAATTCACCCCTCCACTTT
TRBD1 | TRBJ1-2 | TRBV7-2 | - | CASSYSTGGVIGYTF | TGTGCCAGCAGCTATTCGACAGGGGGCGTGATTGGCTACACCTTC
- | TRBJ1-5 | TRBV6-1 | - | CASRNREGSNQPQHF | TGTGCCAGCAGGAACAGGGAAGGTAGCAATCAGCCCCAGCATTTT
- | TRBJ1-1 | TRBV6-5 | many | CASNIQGSTEAFF | TGTGCCAGCAACATACAGGGTTCCACTGAAGCTTTCTTT
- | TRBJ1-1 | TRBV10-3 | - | CAISQESAAFF | TGTGCCATCAGCCAGGAGTCAGCGGCTTTCTTT
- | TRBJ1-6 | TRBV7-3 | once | CASSAEGNSPLHF | TGTGCCAGCAGCGCTGAGGGTAATTCACCCCTCCACTTT
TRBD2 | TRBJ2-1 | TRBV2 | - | CASSGPPGGTYNEQFF | TGTGCCAGCAGCGGACCCCCGGGAGGGACCTACAATGAGCAGTTCTTC
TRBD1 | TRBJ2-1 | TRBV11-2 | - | CASSLDRGNEQFF | TGTGCCAGCAGCTTGGACAGGGGCAATGAGCAGTTCTTC
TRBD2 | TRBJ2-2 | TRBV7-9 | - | CASSFSGSGGQNTGELFF | TGTGCCAGCAGCTTCTCCGGTAGCGGGGGCCAGAACACCGGGGAGCTGTTTTTT
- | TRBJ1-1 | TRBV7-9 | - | CASSLVTEAFF | TGTGCCAGCAGCTTAGTAACTGAAGCTTTCTTT
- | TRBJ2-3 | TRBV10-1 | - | CASSESGTQYF | TGCGCCAGCAGTGAGTCGGGGACGCAGTATTTT